This passage covers 2 T cell receptor beta chains from one sample sequenced in a study of T cell responses to AZD1222 COVID-19 vaccine. Method: immunoSEQ multiplex PCR; TCRdb's copy keeps in-frame clones and lacks some. The top ten clones hold more than 9% of a sample with roughly 100,000 clones, around nine tenths of them seen once. Sequences were derived from peripheral blood, sampled on day 0 of AZD1222 vaccination. The origin of the receptors is an adult in good health.

V gene TRBV5-4 combines with J gene TRBJ1-1; no definite D call. The ends were cut back, 4 bases at V and 1 base at J, with 5 bases in the middle. This CDR3 has 12 residues. Germline V gene lookup returns CDR1 SGHNT and CDR2 YYREEE (reference sequence). The CDR3 DNA sequence: TGTGCCAGCAGCCGGGGGAACACTGAAGCTTTCTTT. Translation: CASSRGNTEAFF.

About this clone: The sample contains more than one DNA sequence encoding this CDR3. The gene calls are TRBV5-1 and TRBJ2-5, with D tentatively TRBD1 (5 bases). This CDR3 comprises 14 residues. Germline loops: CDR1 SGHRS, CDR2 YFSETQ. V lost 0 bases, J lost 5 bases, and 11 bases lay in between. CDR3 in amino acids: CASSLEGNGETQYF. The CDR3 bases are TGCGCCAGCAGCTTGGAGGGGAACGGGGAGACCCAGTACTTC.